The 8 T cell receptor beta chains given below trace back to one sample, sequenced in a study of T cells in Graves' hyperthyroidism and ophthalmopathy. Template material for amplifying TCR beta CDR3 regions consisted of RNA transcripts. TCR CDR3 underwent first-round RT-PCR with the HTBI primer set. TCRdb used MiXCR to reprocess the multiplex PCR reads, holding one entry per CDR3 protein. The table has roughly 110,000 distinct CDR3 sequences, roughly 15% seen once. Sequencing was performed on blood. Receptors originate from a woman between 50 and 59 years old with Graves' hyperthyroidism.

This clonotype has ten or more counts. J is TRBJ1-1 and V is TRBV28; a weak D match, TRBD1 (6 bases). The CDR3 spans 15 residues. Germline V gene sequence: CDR1 MDHEN, CDR2 SYDVKM. With 5 bases removed from V and 4 bases from J, the gap between germline ends came to 17 bases. CDR3 in amino acids: CASSQTQGGSTEAFF. The DNA of the CDR3 is TGTGCCAGCAGTCAGACACAGGGTGGAAGCACTGAAGCTTTCTTT. Filled out from reference TRBV28 and TRBJ1-1, the complete variable domain reads DVKVTQSSRYLVKRTGEKVFLECVQDMDHENMFWYRQDPGLGLRLIYFSYDVKMKEKGDIPEGYSVSREKKERFSLILESASTNQTSMYLCASSQTQGGSTEAFFGQGTRLTVV.

This clonotype was detected many times. The rearrangement links TRBV28 to TRBJ2-7; 10 bases map to TRBD1. The CDR3 runs to 15 residues. CDR1 and CDR2 (germline): MDHEN, SYDVKM. The J segment lost 7 bases and the V segment lost 2 bases, leaving 8 bases of the junction unmatched. The CDR3: CASSLRDRGRGEQYF. CDR3 nucleotides: TGTGCCAGCAGTTTACGGGACAGGGGCCGTGGAGAGCAGTACTTC.

This clonotype was counted ten times or more. This chain connects TRBV7-6 to TRBJ2-7, with D possibly being TRBD2 (6 bases). The germline V gene has CDR1 SGHVS and CDR2 FNYEAQ. Trimming removed 4 bases from V and 0 bases from J, with 16 bases in between. This CDR3 is 16 amino acids long. Here the CDR3 DNA reads TGTGCCAGCAGCTGGCACCGGGACTCCCACTCCTACGAGCAGTACTTC. Residues: CASSWHRDSHSYEQYF.

This clonotype was detected ten times or more. The chain employs TRBV24-1 and TRBJ2-7, with a weak D call TRBD1 (6 bases). Trimming pared 5 bases from V and 2 bases from J, leaving 18 bases between. CDR3 size: 16 residues. CDR1 and CDR2 from the germline V gene are KGHDR and SFDVKD. For the CDR3, the DNA is TGTGCCACCAGTGGCCCCCGGGACATAAGACCCTACGAGCAGTACGTC. Its protein product is CATSGPRDIRPYEQYV.

This clonotype was seen repeatedly, ten times or more. CDR3 in amino acids: CASTGTSGYNEQFF. In DNA form, the CDR3 reads TGTGCCAGCACTGGGACTAGCGGGTACAATGAGCAGTTCTTC. This sequence joins TRBV6-1 and TRBJ2-1; 12 nucleotides align to TRBD2. Per the germline V gene, CDR1 is MNHNS and CDR2 is SASEGT. The CDR3 runs to 14 residues. The V segment lost 7 bases and the J segment 4 bases; nucleotides outside the gene matches: 2.

This clonotype has ten or more counts. The CDR3 sequence: CASSLSSQETQYF. In DNA, the CDR3 is TGTGCCAGCAGTTTATCAAGTCAAGAGACCCAGTACTTC. This chain uses TRBV28 with TRBJ2-5; unclear D gene. Trimming took 1 base from V and 2 from J, leaving 5 bases between them. The CDR3 covers 13 residues. Germline CDR1 reads MDHEN; CDR2 reads SYDVKM.

This clonotype was counted many times. This chain connects TRBV20-1 to TRBJ2-2; 10 bases are a match to TRBD1. V dropped 6 bases and J dropped 5; count of bases not matched to a gene: 6. Germline loops: CDR1 DFQATT, CDR2 SNEGSKA (reference sequence). The CDR3 is made up of 14 amino acids. The CDR3, as DNA: TGCAGTGCCCCGACAGGGGGCGTGACCGGGGAGCTGTTTTTT. Residues: CSAPTGGVTGELFF.

In its sample, this clonotype was seen many times. The chain combines TRBV20-1 with TRBJ1-1, with unresolved D. CDR3 size: 13 residues. Trimming cost V 6 bases and J 0 bases, with 11 bases left between them. Germline CDR1 is DFQATT and CDR2 is SNEGSKA (reference sequence). DNA for the CDR3: TGCAGTGCCCGGGAGGGAATGAACACTGAAGCTTTCTTT. Protein: CSAREGMNTEAFF.